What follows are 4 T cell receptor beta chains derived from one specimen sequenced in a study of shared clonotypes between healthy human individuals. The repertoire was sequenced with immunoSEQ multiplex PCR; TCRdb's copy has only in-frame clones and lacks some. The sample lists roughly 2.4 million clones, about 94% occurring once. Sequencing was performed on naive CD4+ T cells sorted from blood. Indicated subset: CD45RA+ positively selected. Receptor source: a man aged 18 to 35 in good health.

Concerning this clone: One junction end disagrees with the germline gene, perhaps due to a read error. The CDR3 bases are TGTGCCAGCAGTCTTACCCGGGACCCTCTCTACTTT. It is translated as CASSLTRDPLYF. This chain connects TRBV28 to TRBJ1-1; D perhaps matches TRBD1 (5 bases). Germline lookup yields CDR1 MDHEN and CDR2 SYDVKM. This CDR3 is built from 12 residues. Full variable domain (remainder filled in from reference TRBV28 and TRBJ1-1): DVKVTQSSRYLVKRTGEKVFLECVQDMDHENMFWYRQDPGLGLRLIYFSYDVKMKEKGDIPEGYSVSREKKERFSLILESASTNQTSMYLCASSLTRDPLYFGQGTRLTVV.

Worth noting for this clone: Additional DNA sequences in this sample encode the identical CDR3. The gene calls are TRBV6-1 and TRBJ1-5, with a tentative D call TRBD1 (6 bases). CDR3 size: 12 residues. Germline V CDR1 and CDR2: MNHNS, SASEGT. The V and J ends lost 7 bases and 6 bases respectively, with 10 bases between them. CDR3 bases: TGTGCCAGCACAGGGGTAAGTCAGCCCCAGCATTTT. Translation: CASTGVSQPQHF.

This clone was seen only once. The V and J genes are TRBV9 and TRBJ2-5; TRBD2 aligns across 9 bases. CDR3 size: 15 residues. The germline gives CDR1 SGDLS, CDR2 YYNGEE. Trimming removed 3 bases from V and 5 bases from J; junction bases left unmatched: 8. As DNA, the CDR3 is TGTGCCAGCAGCGCCTCGTCTAGCGGGAAGGAGACCCAGTACTTC. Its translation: CASSASSSGKETQYF.

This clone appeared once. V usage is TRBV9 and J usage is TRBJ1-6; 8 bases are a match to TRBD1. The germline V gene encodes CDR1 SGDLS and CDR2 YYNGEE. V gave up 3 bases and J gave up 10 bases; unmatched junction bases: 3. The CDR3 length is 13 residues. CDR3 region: CASSAGQVSPLHF. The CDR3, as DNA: TGTGCCAGCAGCGCGGGACAGGTATCACCCCTCCACTTT.